The source of this T cell receptor beta chain is a study of post-analysis software for immune sequencing data. cDNA libraries of TCR beta carried unique molecular identifiers. T cells, roughly 0.9 to 11 million of them, yielded about half a million cDNA molecules. Each CDR3 protein gets one entry after TCRdb re-called the PCR reads with MiXCR. Here the sample spans 740,000 or so distinct CDR3 sequences, approximately 53% being singletons. A remark on this clonotype: Relative to the germline gene, one junction end is altered; a read error may explain this.

The clonotype was recovered from a girl aged 10-17 years with multiple sclerosis. The specimen was blood.

In DNA, the CDR3 is TGTGCCAGCAGCTCGGGACAGGTGTCCTACGAGCAGTACTTC. Amino acids: CASSSGQVSYEQYF. The chain links TRBV5-1 to TRBJ2-7; TRBD1 agrees at 8 bases. The germline CDR1 and CDR2 sequences are SGHRS and YFSETQ. The CDR3 extends over 14 amino acids.